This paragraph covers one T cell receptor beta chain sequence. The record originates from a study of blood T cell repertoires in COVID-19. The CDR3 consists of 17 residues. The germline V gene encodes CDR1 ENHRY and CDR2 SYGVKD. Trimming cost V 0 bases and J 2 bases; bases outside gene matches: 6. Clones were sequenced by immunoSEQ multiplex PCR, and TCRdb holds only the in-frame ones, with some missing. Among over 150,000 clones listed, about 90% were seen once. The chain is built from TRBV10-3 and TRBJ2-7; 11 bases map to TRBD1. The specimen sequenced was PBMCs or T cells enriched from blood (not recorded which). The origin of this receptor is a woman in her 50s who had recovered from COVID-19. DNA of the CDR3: TGTGCCATCAGTGAGTCGAGCGGGACAGGGGGAGCCTACGAGCAGTACTTC. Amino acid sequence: CAISESSGTGGAYEQYF.